This entry concerns a single T cell receptor (beta chain). The antigen it binds to is not known. Base qualities are not recorded, but no much larger clone differs from it by a single base. Here V drops 0 bases and J drops 5 bases, and the junction holds 9 bases not matched to any gene. Per the germline V gene, SGDLS is the CDR1 and YYNGEE is the CDR2. Counted from cysteine to phenylalanine, this CDR3 has 16 amino acids. Only the CDR3 DNA stays, 48 bases, in frame from base 1. This specimen belongs to a study of blood T cell repertoires in COVID-19 (dated by TCRdb to about 2020). With respect to the entire study: The collaborator samples originated in the United States, Italy and Spain and spanned the acute and convalescent phases of COVID-19. The samples were drawn from the first 160 participants of the ongoing ImmuneRACE study and from 1,254 subjects provided by 6 global collaborators. A freely available public database, intended as a resource for researchers studying the immune response to SARS-CoV-2, is where the repertoires were released. Sample metadata almost always included a de-identified subject ID, COVID-19 status, age in years and sex. Where HLA class I and class II types were available, the types were taken from metadata supplied by the sample provider, not from assay-based typing. Deeply sampled blood TCRbeta repertoires from subjects exposed to, actively infected with, or recovered from COVID-19 were included in the dataset. The prospective study material was composed of cDNA or gDNA derived from T cells, B-cell-depleted T cells, or PBMCs.

Participants in the prospective study were enrolled through a virtual design, were aged about 18 to 90 years, and lived in 24 United States geographic areas. To assign participants to cohorts, the prospective study relied on clinical history that participants themselves reported in a screening survey and a study questionnaire. Recovered participants in ImmuneRACE Cohort 3 were defined as having two consecutive negative NP/OP PCR tests, clearance from a healthcare professional, or resolution of symptoms. Each participant in the prospective study had whole blood, serum and a nasopharyngeal or oropharyngeal swab collected by mobile phlebotomists. Prospective study participants could optionally give additional blood draws and questionnaires over an approximately two-month period. Blood samples from the prospective study were shipped frozen or at room temperature prior to DNA extraction. What the research found in general, with its limitations: The quantity of clinical and demographic metadata differed by source and by participant and was supplied without curation.

TCRbeta CDR3 regions were amplified from genomic DNA using the immunoSEQ Assay, a bias-controlled multiplex PCR. In the paper's pipeline: The number of nucleated cells in each sample was estimated by amplification of reference gene primers within the assay. Sequence reads were collapsed and filtered to measure the absolute abundance of every unique TCRbeta CDR3 rearrangement. For each sample, productive Simpson clonality was calculated as the square root of Simpson's diversity index across productive rearrangements. Held by TCRdb, this immuneACCESS table contains in-frame sequences only and omits some clones. Under half of the omission traces to an unresolved V gene where checked; the cause of the rest is unknown. The V and J calls and clone size were taken over from that table, and D and trimming were inferred from the DNA. Recorded for this sample are around 300,000 clones; around 87% of them occurred a single time. Under 2.5% of the sample rests with the top ten.

The specimen sequenced was PBMCs or T cells enriched from blood (not recorded which). The V and J segments used are TRBV9 and TRBJ2-3, and 7 junctional nucleotides match TRBD1. This sequence originates from a woman between 18 and 29 years old who had recovered from COVID-19. The CDR3 has the sequence CASSVAGRGSRDTQYF. The DNA reads TGTGCCAGCAGCGTAGCGGGCAGGGGGTCCCGAGATACGCAGTATTTT.